This entry lists 4 T cell receptor beta chains sequenced from one sample in a study of CD8+CD57+ T cells in acquired aplastic anemia. Investigators profiled TCR beta VDJ and CDR3 from genomic DNA template. TCRdb processed the reads anew with MiXCR; each CDR3 protein has one entry. The table records more than 150,000 distinct CDR3 sequences, over 60% of them present only once. Material: sorted CD4+, CD8+, or CD8+CD57+ T cells (not recorded which) from PBMCs. These receptors originate from a human donor with severe aplastic anemia or a healthy control (not recorded which).

As for this clonotype: The conserved closing phenylalanine or tryptophan is absent in this CDR3, likely reflecting a read error. It is unclear where the CDR3 begins or ends on the DNA, so no DNA is shown, and the CDR3 is as TCRdb lists it. The chain employs TRBV5-1 and TRBJ1-3. CDR1 SGHRS and CDR2 YFSETQ come from the germline V gene. The CDR3 length is 10 residues, termini included. This CDR3 reads CASSFISPRG.

This clonotype has just one count. The rearrangement joins TRBV7-9 to TRBJ1-5; D is ambiguous. Germline CDR1 is SEHNR and CDR2 is FQNEAQ (reference sequence). The CDR3 runs to 15 residues. Trimming cost V 3 bases and J 2 bases, with 11 bases left between them. The CDR3 region has the DNA TGTGCCAGCAGCTTTTCGAGCGGGGGCAATCAGCCCCAGCATTTT. This sequence encodes CASSFSSGGNQPQHF.

In its sample, this clonotype was seen many times. The CDR3, as DNA: TGTGCCAGTAGTATATCTAGCGGGGGGCCCCTAAACAATGAGCAGTTCTTC. It codes for CASSISSGGPLNNEQFF. The chain carries TRBV19 and TRBJ2-1; 11 bases line up with TRBD2. This CDR3 has 17 residues. Germline loops: CDR1 LNHDA, CDR2 SQIVND (reference sequence). J was trimmed by 5 bases and V by 2 bases; bases with no gene match: 8. The full variable domain, in which reference TRBV19 and TRBJ2-1 provide the parts outside the CDR3, is DGGITQSPKYLFRKEGQNVTLSCEQNLNHDAMYWYRQDPGQGLRLIYYSQIVNDFQKGDIAEGYSVSREKKESFPLTVTSAQKNPTAFYLCASSISSGGPLNNEQFFGPGTRLTVL.

This clonotype was recorded at least ten times. V is TRBV7-9 and J is TRBJ2-7; 10 bases agree with TRBD1. The CDR3 has 15 residues. Germline CDR1 is SEHNR and CDR2 is FQNEAQ (reference sequence). V was clipped by 4 bases and J by 2 bases; unmatched bases: 5. Here the CDR3 reads CASSSYGTGAYEQYF. CDR3 bases: TGTGCCAGCAGCTCGTACGGGACAGGGGCCTACGAGCAGTACTTC.